A selection of T cell receptor beta chains follows, all from one sample in a study of shared clonotypes between healthy human individuals. The assay was immunoSEQ multiplex PCR, and TCRdb's table has in-frame clones only and misses some. The sample includes a few million clones, 95% of them seen just once. Sequencing used naive CD4+ T cells sorted from blood. The origin of the receptors is a man younger than 30 in good health. Both conserved end residues are part of each CDR3. A D gene is named only where the DNA matches it firmly. The size field is filled for only some rows; it gives once, few, many or a size class.

V gene	clone size	J gene	D gene	CDR3 DNA	CDR3 protein
TRBV6-1	NA	TRBJ2-1	NA	TGTGCCAGCAGTTATAGCAGGGACACTGAGCAGTTCTTC	CASSYSRDTEQFF
TRBV6-5	NA	TRBJ2-2	NA	TGTGCCAGCAGTTACTCGTGGAACACCGGGGAGCTGTTTTTT	CASSYSWNTGELFF
TRBV27	NA	TRBJ1-5	NA	TGTGCCAGCAGTCTAGACAGGAGCAATCAGCCCCAGCATTTT	CASSLDRSNQPQHF
TRBV7-9	NA	TRBJ1-2	NA	TGTGCCAGCAGCTTAGTGGTTGGTGGCTACACCTTC	CASSLVVGGYTF
TRBV6-6	NA	TRBJ1-1	NA	TGTGCCAGCAGTTACGTGGTGAACACTGAAGCTTTCTTT	CASSYVVNTEAFF
TRBV4-1	NA	TRBJ1-1	TRBD1	TGCGCCAGCAGCCAAGGGACAGGGAGTCGGTACATGAACACTGAAGCTTTCTTT	CASSQGTGSRYMNTEAFF
TRBV19	NA	TRBJ1-6	NA	TGTGCCAGTTCGCCCCTCGGGTCACCCCTCCACTTT	CASSPLGSPLHF
TRBV7-8	NA	TRBJ2-2	NA	TGTGCCAGCAGCGGATGGACAAATACGAACACCGGGGAGCTGTTTTTT	CASSGWTNTNTGELFF
TRBV10-3	NA	TRBJ2-5	TRBD2	TGTGCCATCAGCAGTGCGGGGGGGCAAGAGACCCAGTACTTC	CAISSAGGQETQYF
TRBV2	NA	TRBJ1-5	NA	TGTGCCAGCAGAACAGGGCCCAATCAGCCCCAGCATTTT	CASRTGPNQPQHF
TRBV19	NA	TRBJ1-3	NA	TGTGCCAGTAGTATACCCGTAAACCGGATAAGTCCTCGGCGGGGCACCATATATTTT	CASSIPVNRISPRRGTIYF
TRBV11-2	NA	TRBJ2-3	TRBD1	TGTGCCAGCAGCCCGCGACAGGGGGTTTCATCAGATACGCAGTATTTT	CASSPRQGVSSDTQYF
TRBV5-1	once	TRBJ2-2	NA	TGCGCCAGCAGCTTGAGGAGCGGACTTAACACCGGGGAGCTGTTTTTT	CASSLRSGLNTGELFF
TRBV6-5	NA	TRBJ1-2	NA	TGTGCCAGCAGTTACCGACCGTGGACGGAGGAGGGCTACACCTTC	CASSYRPWTEEGYTF
TRBV5-1	NA	TRBJ1-5	NA	TGCGCCAGCGCTGAGGATAGCAATCAGCCCCAGCATTTT	CASAEDSNQPQHF
TRBV28	NA	TRBJ1-1	NA	TGTGCCAGCAGGCTTGGACTTAACACTGAAGCTTTCTTT	CASRLGLNTEAFF
TRBV29-1	NA	TRBJ1-4	NA	TGCAGCGCCCTGGGCCAGAAGAATGAAAAACTGTTTTTT	CSALGQKNEKLFF
TRBV18	NA	TRBJ1-1	NA	TGTGCCAGCTCACCACAGGAAGGGAACACTGAAGCTTTCTTT	CASSPQEGNTEAFF
TRBV10-2	NA	TRBJ2-3	TRBD2	TGCGCCAGCAAATCCGGGACTAGCGGCACAGATACGCAGTATTTT	CASKSGTSGTDTQYF
TRBV11-3	NA	TRBJ2-7	NA	TGTGCCAGCAGCTTAGAGAACAGGTCAGGGAACGAGCAGTACTTC	CASSLENRSGNEQYF
TRBV27	NA	TRBJ2-7	TRBD1	TGTGCCAGCAGTAGAGACAGGGGACAATACGAGCAGTACTTC	CASSRDRGQYEQYF
TRBV18	NA	TRBJ1-5	TRBD1	TGTGCCAGCTCACCAGGGACAGCTTTCCCCCAGCATTTT	CASSPGTAFPQHF
TRBV11-2	few	TRBJ2-7	NA	TGTGCCAGCAGCTTAGTCGAGCAGTACTTC	CASSLVEQYF
TRBV7-2	NA	TRBJ1-2	TRBD1	TGTGCCAGCAGCTCGCCCTTCAGGGGGCAAGGCTACACCTTC	CASSSPFRGQGYTF
TRBV10-2	NA	TRBJ1-2	NA	TGCGCCAGCAGTGGGCTGGGATTTGGCTACACCTTC	CASSGLGFGYTF
TRBV25-1	NA	TRBJ1-1	NA	TGTGCCAGCAGTGTAAGAAACACTGAAGCTTTCTTT	CASSVRNTEAFF